This T cell receptor beta chain was sequenced during a study of CD8+ T cells in alopecia areata. Treatment denoted: oral pan-JAK inhibitor, 5-10 mg twice daily. After isolation, RNA underwent reverse transcription to generate cDNA as the sequencing template. Measured with immunoSEQ multiplex PCR; TCRdb has only the in-frame clones, and not every one. The table shows some 130,000 clones, with more than 40% occurring only once. There are 13 residues in the CDR3. Per germline, CDR1 SQVTM and CDR2 ANQGSEA. The chain combines TRBV29-1 with TRBJ2-5; D assignment may be TRBD1 or TRBD2 (5 bases each). The J call is in doubt because the DNA end fits TRBJ2-7 better. This specimen was CD4+ T cells sorted from blood, taken at week 4, from a patient treated with tofacitinib. This TCR was recovered from a human donor with alopecia areata. DNA for the CDR3: TGCAGCGTTGATGGACTGGACACCTACGAGCAGTACTTC. Its protein is CSVDGLDTYEQYF.